There are a few counts of the clone carrying this TCR beta chain. Other nucleotide sequences from this sample produce the same CDR3. This entry belongs to a study of blood T cell repertoires in COVID-19. Across the study: Specimens from acute and convalescent COVID-19 originated in the United States, Italy and Spain. Nucleic acid was either cDNA or gDNA, and it came from T cells, B-cell-depleted T cells, or PBMCs.

The CDR3 has 13 residues. From germline, CDR1 is SGHRS and CDR2 YFSETQ. V was pared by 3 bases and J by 3 bases, with 10 bases between. Under the authors' procedure: Amplification from reference gene primers served as the basis for estimated nucleated cell counts. The protocol was immunoSEQ multiplex PCR, while the TCRdb copy is restricted to in-frame clones and leaves out a portion. The V and J calls and clone size were taken over from that table, and D and trimming were inferred from the DNA. The sample includes about 140,000 clones, more than 60% of them seen just once. The sample comprised peripheral blood. The chain has TRBV5-1 and TRBJ2-7; tentatively, D is TRBD2 (6 bases). This TCR came from a woman in her 50s with active or convalescent COVID-19. The CDR3 nucleotides are TGCGCCAGCAGCTCAGTGGGGGGCTACGAGCAGTACTTC. Translation: CASSSVGGYEQYF.